The 23 T cell receptor beta chains listed next were all sequenced from one sample in a study of cytomegalovirus exposure and HLA in healthy donors. PCR primers comprised 60 Vbeta and 13 Jbeta primers. Profiling relied on immunoSEQ multiplex PCR, and the TCRdb table lists in-frame clones only, not all of them. The table shows roughly 96,000 clones, with about four fifths occurring only once. Sequenced sample: PBMCs. The receptors stem from a woman between 70 and 85 years old in good health and CMV-seropositive.

The chain recombines TRBV27 with TRBJ1-1; 8 bases line up with TRBD1. Germline trimming cut 7 bases from V and 5 bases from J; bases unmatched to any gene: 9. Germline CDR1 reads MNHEY; CDR2 reads SMNVEV (reference sequence). This CDR3 is 14 amino acids long. The CDR3 protein is CASNNLGQATEAFF. DNA for the CDR3: TGTGCCAGCAACAATCTGGGACAGGCGACTGAAGCTTTCTTT.

The chain has TRBV6-1 and TRBJ1-5; 8 bases map to TRBD1. V gave up 7 bases and J gave up 2 bases; unmatched junction bases: 7. This CDR3 spans 15 amino acids. Germline lookup yields CDR1 MNHNS and CDR2 SASEGT. This CDR3 reads CASKHGGQGNQPQHF. The CDR3 nucleotides read TGTGCCAGCAAACACGGGGGACAGGGCAATCAGCCCCAGCATTTT.

The chain combines TRBV27 with TRBJ1-3; the D is unclear. The ends were cut back, 2 bases at V and 4 bases at J, with 12 bases in the middle. Germline V gene sequence: CDR1 MNHEY, CDR2 SMNVEV (reference sequence). There are 15 residues in the CDR3. CDR3 DNA sequence: TGTGCCAGCAGTTTAATGGCTAGTCGAGGAAACACCATATATTTT. The encoded protein is CASSLMASRGNTIYF.

This chain connects TRBV27 to TRBJ2-5, with D possibly matching TRBD1 (5 bases). V lost 6 bases and J lost 1, with 18 bases in between. The CDR3 is made up of 16 amino acids. CDR1 is MNHEY, CDR2 SMNVEV, per germline (reference sequence). This CDR3 is CASSPLTATSQETQYF. The CDR3 bases are TGTGCCAGCAGCCCTCTGACAGCGACATCCCAAGAGACCCAGTACTTC.

The sample holds a few counts of this clone. The chain joins TRBV7-3 to TRBJ2-2; weak D call: TRBD1 (5 bases). Per germline, CDR1 SGHTA and CDR2 FQGTGA. There are 14 residues in the CDR3. The V and J ends lost 4 bases and 7 bases respectively, with 13 bases between them. DNA for the CDR3: TGTGCCAGCAGCTCGACCCAGGGTTTCGGGGAGCTGTTTTTT. The encoded protein is CASSSTQGFGELFF.

This clone was picked up one time. CDR3: CASSLRGSQETQYF. CDR3 nucleotide sequence: TGCGCCAGCAGTCTGCGCGGGTCCCAAGAGACCCAGTACTTC. The chain couples TRBV5-1 to TRBJ2-5; possibly TRBD2 for D (5 bases). This CDR3 comprises 14 residues. With 5 bases removed from V and 1 base from J, the gap between germline ends came to 12 bases. CDR1 SGHRS and CDR2 YFSETQ come from the germline V gene.

The chain carries TRBV28 and TRBJ2-1; D is possibly TRBD2 (6 bases). The germline V gene has CDR1 MDHEN and CDR2 SYDVKM. V lost 4 bases and J lost 4, with 20 bases in between. This CDR3 region has 17 residues. The CDR3 nucleotides are TGTGCCAGCAGTTCCCCGGGATCGGGAGTCTCTTACAATGAGCAGTTCTTC. It codes for CASSSPGSGVSYNEQFF.

The rearrangement links TRBV27 to TRBJ2-7; 8 positions agree with TRBD1. CDR1 is MNHEY and CDR2 is SMNVEV in the germline V gene (reference sequence). V lost 4 bases, J lost 3 bases, and 14 bases stayed unmatched. CDR3 length: 17 residues. CDR3 in amino acids: CASSSATGTGRIYEQYF. The CDR3 nucleotides read TGTGCCAGCAGTTCCGCCACCGGGACAGGTAGGATCTACGAGCAGTACTTC.

V and J are TRBV29-1 and TRBJ2-5; maybe TRBD1 (5 bases). In germline, CDR1 is SQVTM, CDR2 ANQGSEA. The CDR3 length is 13 residues. V dropped 4 bases and J dropped 4 bases, with 13 bases sitting between them. CDR3 protein: CSVVMQGSETQYF. The CDR3 DNA is TGCAGCGTTGTAATGCAGGGATCAGAGACCCAGTACTTC.

The CDR3 DNA sequence: TGTGCCAGCAGTTTAAGCCTCGGACAGTTTAATGAAAAACTGTTTTTT. Residues: CASSLSLGQFNEKLFF. The rearrangement joins TRBV28 to TRBJ1-4, with D possibly TRBD1 on 6 matching bases. The CDR3 has 16 residues. The ends were cut back, 2 bases at V and 4 bases at J, with 14 bases in the middle. Looked up from germline, CDR1 is MDHEN and CDR2 is SYDVKM.

This clone appeared a few times. This chain joins TRBV2 and TRBJ1-4; D is uncertain. The germline V and J ends were trimmed by 6 bases and 8 bases, with 19 bases remaining between them. Germline CDR1 reads SNHLY; CDR2 reads FYNNEI. The CDR3 has 15 residues. The CDR3 protein is CASSPLIGSTEKLFF. CDR3 nucleotide sequence: TGTGCCAGCAGCCCACTAATTGGATCAACAGAAAAACTGTTTTTT.

The V call is TRBV7-5, the J call TRBJ2-7; whether TRBD2, the table's D call, matches the DNA was not checked. TRBV7-5 is given as a pseudogene. The CDR3 runs to 13 residues. In nucleotides, the CDR3 is TGTGCCAGAAGCGCCGGGTCCCTCTACGAGCAGTACTTC. Translated: CARSAGSLYEQYF.

The V gene is TRBV29-1, the J gene TRBJ1-5; a weak D match, TRBD1 (5 bases). Germline loops: CDR1 SQVTM, CDR2 ANQGSEA. Trimming removed 4 bases from V and 2 bases from J, with 9 bases in between. This CDR3 comprises 13 residues. This CDR3 is CSVVGGGNQPQHF. CDR3 nucleotide sequence: TGCAGCGTTGTCGGGGGGGGCAATCAGCCCCAGCATTTT.

The gene calls are TRBV7-3 and TRBJ1-1; D ambiguous. The CDR3 runs to 13 residues. The V and J ends lost 2 bases and 1 base respectively, with 5 bases between them. CDR1 is SGHTA, CDR2 FQGTGA, per germline. The CDR3 nucleotides read TGTGCCAGCAGCTTATCCTCGAACACTGAAGCTTTCTTT. Encoded protein: CASSLSSNTEAFF.

This chain joins TRBV11-2 and TRBJ1-1, with 10 bases fitting TRBD1. CDR3 length equals 16 residues. The germline gives CDR1 SGHAT, CDR2 FQNNGV. J lost 0 bases, V lost 5 bases, and 6 bases had no gene match. CDR3 nucleotides: TGTGCCAGCAGCCCCCGGACAGGGGGGTTGAACACTGAAGCTTTCTTT. It translates to CASSPRTGGLNTEAFF.

The rearrangement joins TRBV11-3 to TRBJ2-1; 7 bases fit TRBD1. Trimming at V came to 5 bases and at J to 5 bases, leaving 9 bases not matched to a gene. CDR3 length: 15 residues. Germline lookup yields CDR1 SGHNT and CDR2 YENEEA. The CDR3 bases are TGTGCCAGCAGCCCAAACAGGGGACGGAACAATGAGCAGTTCTTC. Its translation is CASSPNRGRNNEQFF.

This clone occurred a few times. This chain connects TRBV7-8 to TRBJ2-3; 8 bases map to TRBD2. CDR3 size: 18 residues. J was trimmed by 2 bases and V by 5 bases; bases with no gene match: 15. Germline V lookup: CDR1 SGHVS, CDR2 FQNEAQ. In DNA, the CDR3 is TGTGCCAGCAGCGCCCCTACCGGGACTAGTCAATCCACAGATACGCAGTATTTT. Residues: CASSAPTGTSQSTDTQYF.

This chain links TRBV27 with TRBJ2-3; 7 bases match TRBD2. Germline CDR1 is MNHEY and CDR2 is SMNVEV (reference sequence). The CDR3 is 13 residues long. Trimming cost V 7 bases and J 5 bases; bases outside gene matches: 6. This chain's CDR3 is CASMGGGVDTQYF. DNA of the CDR3: TGTGCCAGCATGGGTGGGGGGGTAGATACGCAGTATTTT.

This clone was recorded a few times. The V and J genes are TRBV11-2 and TRBJ2-7; 8 bases align to TRBD1. This CDR3 has 15 residues. The V gene's germline CDR1 is SGHAT and CDR2 FQNNGV. The V and J ends lost 4 bases and 1 base, in that order; junction bases with no gene match: 6. CDR3 protein: CASSSGQGQSYEQYF. In DNA form, the CDR3 reads TGTGCCAGCAGCTCAGGACAGGGACAATCCTACGAGCAGTACTTC.

J is TRBJ2-1 and V is TRBV11-2, with 8 bases matching TRBD1. This CDR3 has 17 amino acids. Germline CDR1 reads SGHAT; CDR2 reads FQNNGV. J gave up 0 bases and V 5 bases, and 9 bases lay outside the gene matches. The CDR3 is CASSLGQDLSSYNEQFF. The CDR3 DNA follows: TGTGCCAGCAGCCTGGGACAGGACCTTAGCTCCTACAATGAGCAGTTCTTC.

The chain joins TRBV6-6 to TRBJ2-5; 9 nucleotides match TRBD2. V lost 8 bases to trimming and J lost 5 bases; unmatched junction nucleotides: 9. The germline V gene has CDR1 MNHNY and CDR2 SVGAGI (reference sequence). The CDR3 is 14 residues long. The CDR3 is CASQGTSYVETQYF. CDR3 in DNA: TGTGCCAGCCAAGGGACTAGCTACGTGGAGACCCAGTACTTC.

The chain is built from TRBV6-4 and TRBJ2-7; possible D gene TRBD1, 12 bases. V shed 3 bases and J shed 4 bases, with 31 bases lying between them. CDR3 length: 20 amino acids. Germline lookup yields CDR1 MRHNA and CDR2 SNTAGT. The CDR3 region has the DNA TGTGCCAGCAGTGAGGGTCCCGGGACAGGGGGCACTAGCGGGAGTTACGAGCAGTACTTC. Protein: CASSEGPGTGGTSGSYEQYF.

The chain is built from TRBV30 and TRBJ1-5, with 8 bases matching TRBD1. V was pared by 0 bases and J by 2 bases, with 3 bases of the junction left unmatched. This CDR3 has 15 amino acids. Germline lookup yields CDR1 GTSNPN and CDR2 SVGIG (reference sequence). The CDR3: CAWSVPGGGNQPQHF. The DNA for the CDR3 is TGTGCCTGGAGTGTACCAGGGGGCGGCAATCAGCCCCAGCATTTT. The entire variable domain, with the rest obtained from reference TRBV30 and TRBJ1-5, is as follows: SQTIHQWPATLVQPVGSPLSLECTVEGTSNPNLYWYRQAAGRGLQLLFYSVGIGQISSEVPQNLSASRPQDRQFILSSKKLLLSDSGFYLCAWSVPGGGNQPQHFGDGTRLSIL.